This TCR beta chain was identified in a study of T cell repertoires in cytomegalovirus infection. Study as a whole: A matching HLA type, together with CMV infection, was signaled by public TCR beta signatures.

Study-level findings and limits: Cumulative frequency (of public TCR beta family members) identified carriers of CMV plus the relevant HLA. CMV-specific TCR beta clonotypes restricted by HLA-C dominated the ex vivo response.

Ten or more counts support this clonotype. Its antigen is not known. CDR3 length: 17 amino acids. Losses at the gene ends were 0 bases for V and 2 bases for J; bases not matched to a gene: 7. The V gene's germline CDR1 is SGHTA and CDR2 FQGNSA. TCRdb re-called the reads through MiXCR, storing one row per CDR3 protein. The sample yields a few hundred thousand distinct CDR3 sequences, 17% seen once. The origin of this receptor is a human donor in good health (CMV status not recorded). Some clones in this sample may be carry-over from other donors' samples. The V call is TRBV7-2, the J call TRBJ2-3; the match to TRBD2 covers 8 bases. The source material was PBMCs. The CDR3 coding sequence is TGTGCCAGCAGCTTAGCGTCCAGCGGGGGACCCACAGATACGCAGTATTTT. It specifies CASSLASSGGPTDTQYF.